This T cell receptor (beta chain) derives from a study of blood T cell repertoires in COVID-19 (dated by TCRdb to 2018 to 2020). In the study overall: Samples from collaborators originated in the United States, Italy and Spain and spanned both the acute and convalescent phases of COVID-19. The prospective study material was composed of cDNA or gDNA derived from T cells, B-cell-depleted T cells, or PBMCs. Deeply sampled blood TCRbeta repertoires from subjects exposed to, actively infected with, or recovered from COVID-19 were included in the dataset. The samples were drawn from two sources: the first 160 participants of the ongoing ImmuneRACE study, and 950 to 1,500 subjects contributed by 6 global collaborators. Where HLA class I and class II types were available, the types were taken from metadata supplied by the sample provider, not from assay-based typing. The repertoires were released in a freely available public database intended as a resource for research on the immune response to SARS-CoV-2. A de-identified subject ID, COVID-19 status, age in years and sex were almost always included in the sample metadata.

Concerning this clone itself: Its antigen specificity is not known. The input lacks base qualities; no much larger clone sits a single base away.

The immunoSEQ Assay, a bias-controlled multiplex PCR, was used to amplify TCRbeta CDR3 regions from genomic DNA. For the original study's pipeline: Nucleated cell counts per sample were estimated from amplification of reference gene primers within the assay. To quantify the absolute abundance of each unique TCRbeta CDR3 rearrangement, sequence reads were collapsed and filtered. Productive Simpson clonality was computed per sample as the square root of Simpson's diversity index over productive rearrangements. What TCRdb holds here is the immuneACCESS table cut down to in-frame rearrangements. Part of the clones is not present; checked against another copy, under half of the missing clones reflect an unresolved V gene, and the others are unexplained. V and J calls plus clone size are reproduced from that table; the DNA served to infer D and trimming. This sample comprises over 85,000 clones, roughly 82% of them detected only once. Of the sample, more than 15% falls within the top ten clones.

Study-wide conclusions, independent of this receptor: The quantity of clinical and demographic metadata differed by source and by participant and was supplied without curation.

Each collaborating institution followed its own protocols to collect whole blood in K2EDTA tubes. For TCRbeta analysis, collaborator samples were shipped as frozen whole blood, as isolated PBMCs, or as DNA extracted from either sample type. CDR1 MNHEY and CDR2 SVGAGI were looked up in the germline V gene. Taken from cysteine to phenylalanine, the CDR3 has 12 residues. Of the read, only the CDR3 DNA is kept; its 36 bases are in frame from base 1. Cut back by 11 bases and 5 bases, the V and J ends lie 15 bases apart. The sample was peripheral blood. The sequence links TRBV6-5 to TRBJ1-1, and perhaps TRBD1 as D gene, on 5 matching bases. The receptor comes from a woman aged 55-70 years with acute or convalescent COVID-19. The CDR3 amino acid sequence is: CASQASRTEAFF. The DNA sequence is TGTGCCTCACAGGCAAGTCGGACTGAAGCTTTCTTT.